This TCR beta chain was profiled in a study of cytomegalovirus exposure and HLA in healthy donors. Study-level results: An assumption of roughly uniform sequencing depth across donors underlay the presence/absence analyses.

On this clone: The antigen is undetermined.

Vbeta (60) and Jbeta (13) primers were used in the PCR. Sequenced by immunoSEQ multiplex PCR; TCRdb stores in-frame clones only, minus some. The data contain some 170,000 clones, roughly 76% of them singletons. V was cut by 6 bases and J by 6 bases, with 15 bases left in between. The germline V gene has CDR1 SGDLS and CDR2 YYNGEE. The CDR3 is 14 residues long. The V and J genes are TRBV9 and TRBJ2-2; D remains ambiguous. Sequenced: PBMCs. This sequence originates from a woman aged 50 to 65 in good health and CMV-seronegative. CDR3 sequence: CASTSPSSPGELFF. The CDR3 DNA reads as TGTGCCAGCACCTCTCCCTCGTCCCCCGGGGAGCTGTTTTTT.